This passage covers 11 T cell receptor beta chains from one sample sequenced in a study of blood T cell repertoires in COVID-19. Libraries were prepared by immunoSEQ multiplex PCR; TCRdb keeps only in-frame clonotypes and omits some of them. The sample has about 230,000 clones; 85% to 90% are singletons. Sequenced sample: peripheral blood. These receptors were collected from a man aged 45-65 years with COVID-19, enrolled during active disease.

This chain links TRBV6-6 with TRBJ2-5; 8 bases line up with TRBD1. Unmatched junction bases numbered 2, after V lost 4 bases and J lost 1 base. Germline-derived CDR1 and CDR2 are MNHNY and SVGAGI (reference sequence). This CDR3 region has 14 residues. CDR3 in amino acids: CASSSDRGQETQYF. For the CDR3, the DNA is TGTGCCAGCAGTTCTGACAGGGGCCAAGAGACCCAGTACTTC.

V gene TRBV3-1 (or the pseudogene TRBV3-2) combines with J gene TRBJ1-1, with D tentatively TRBD1 (5 bases). The CDR3 consists of 15 residues. Germline assignment: CDR1 LGHDT and CDR2 YNNKEL (reference sequence). V gave up 1 base and J gave up 4 bases, with 13 bases separating them. The CDR3 DNA follows: TGTGCCAGCAGCCAAGGGAGGGGACGGGCCACTGAAGCTTTCTTT. Amino acids: CASSQGRGRATEAFF.

This clone was observed a few times. The J gene is TRBJ2-1, the V gene TRBV7-3, with unresolved D. V dropped 5 bases and J dropped 4 bases, with 12 bases sitting between them. CDR3 length: 14 residues. Per the germline V gene, CDR1 is SGHTA and CDR2 is FQGTGA. CDR3 in DNA: TGTGCCAGCAGCCCACATCCGGGTTACAATGAGCAGTTCTTC. Amino acid sequence: CASSPHPGYNEQFF.

The V call is TRBV7-3, the J call TRBJ1-1, with D uncertain. Germline CDR1 is SGHTA and CDR2 is FQGTGA. The ends were cut back, 1 base at V and 0 bases at J, with 18 bases in the middle. CDR3 length: 18 residues. CDR3 in amino acids: CASSLNGGRSTMNTEAFF. CDR3 coding DNA: TGTGCCAGCAGCTTAAACGGAGGCCGTTCCACCATGAACACTGAAGCTTTCTTT.

The chain combines TRBV5-1 with TRBJ2-1; TRBD1 is a possible D gene (5 bases). Trimming left V 4 bases short and J 0 bases short, with 14 bases between. The CDR3 runs 16 residues. Germline values: CDR1 SGHRS, CDR2 YFSETQ. The CDR3 spells CASSLLGLSSYNEQFF. The CDR3 DNA follows: TGCGCCAGCAGCCTTCTGGGGCTGAGCTCCTACAATGAGCAGTTCTTC.

This clone was observed a handful of times. The chain couples TRBV7-2 to TRBJ2-7, with 8 bases lining up with TRBD1. The germline V gene encodes CDR1 SGHTA and CDR2 FQGNSA. V trimming: 4 bases; J trimming: 6 bases; junction bases outside the gene matches: 8. The CDR3 sequence is 14 residues long. CDR3 coding DNA: TGTGCCAGCAGCTCGGACAGGGTTTTTGGCGAGCAGTACTTC. This sequence encodes CASSSDRVFGEQYF.

The CDR3 spells CASKPAAGGHHEQYF. CDR3 nucleotide sequence: TGCGCCAGCAAGCCCGCGGCGGGAGGGCACCACGAGCAGTACTTC. The rearrangement links TRBV5-1 to TRBJ2-7; 9 bases match TRBD2. V was pared by 6 bases and J by 5 bases, with 12 bases of the junction left unmatched. The CDR3 consists of 15 residues. The germline CDR1 and CDR2 sequences are SGHRS and YFSETQ.

This clone was seen a handful of times. The rearrangement links TRBV4-2 to TRBJ1-5; TRBD1 agrees at 8 bases. The V and J ends lost 3 bases and 5 bases, in that order; junction bases with no gene match: 6. The germline gives CDR1 LGHNA, CDR2 YNFKEQ. The CDR3 spans 15 residues. The CDR3: CASSQVQGDYQPQHF. For the CDR3, the DNA is TGTGCCAGCAGCCAGGTACAGGGGGACTATCAGCCCCAGCATTTT.

V gene TRBV29-1 combines with J gene TRBJ2-3, with 7 bases identical to TRBD2. The CDR3 spans 12 residues. The V gene's germline CDR1 is SQVTM and CDR2 ANQGSEA. The J segment lost 5 bases and the V segment lost 3 bases, leaving 2 bases of the junction unmatched. DNA for the CDR3: TGCAGCGTTGAGCTAGCGGAAGATACGCAGTATTTT. Its translation: CSVELAEDTQYF.

The DNA of the CDR3 is TGTGCCAGCAGCCTCGACAGTACCTACGAGCAGTACTTC. Translation gives CASSLDSTYEQYF. The rearrangement joins TRBV7-3 to TRBJ2-7, with a weak D call TRBD1 (5 bases). This CDR3 is 13 amino acids long. The ends were cut back, 5 bases at V and 2 bases at J, with 10 bases in the middle. Germline CDR1 SGHTA, CDR2 FQGTGA. Supplemented by reference TRBV7-3 and TRBJ2-7, the full variable domain reads GAGVSQTPSNKVTEKGKYVELRCDPISGHTALYWYRQSLGQGPEFLIYFQGTGAADDSGLPNDRFFAVRPEGSVSTLKIQRTERGDSAVYLCASSLDSTYEQYFGPGTRLTVT.

The genes are TRBV6-5 and TRBJ2-5, with TRBD1 matching over 7 bases. CDR3 length: 14 amino acids. CDR1 and CDR2 from the germline V gene are MNHEY and SVGAGI. V lost 4 bases to trimming and J lost 6 bases; unmatched junction nucleotides: 8. CDR3 sequence (DNA): TGTGCCAGCAGTTTACAGGGGCCCGGGAAGACCCAGTACTTC. It translates to CASSLQGPGKTQYF.